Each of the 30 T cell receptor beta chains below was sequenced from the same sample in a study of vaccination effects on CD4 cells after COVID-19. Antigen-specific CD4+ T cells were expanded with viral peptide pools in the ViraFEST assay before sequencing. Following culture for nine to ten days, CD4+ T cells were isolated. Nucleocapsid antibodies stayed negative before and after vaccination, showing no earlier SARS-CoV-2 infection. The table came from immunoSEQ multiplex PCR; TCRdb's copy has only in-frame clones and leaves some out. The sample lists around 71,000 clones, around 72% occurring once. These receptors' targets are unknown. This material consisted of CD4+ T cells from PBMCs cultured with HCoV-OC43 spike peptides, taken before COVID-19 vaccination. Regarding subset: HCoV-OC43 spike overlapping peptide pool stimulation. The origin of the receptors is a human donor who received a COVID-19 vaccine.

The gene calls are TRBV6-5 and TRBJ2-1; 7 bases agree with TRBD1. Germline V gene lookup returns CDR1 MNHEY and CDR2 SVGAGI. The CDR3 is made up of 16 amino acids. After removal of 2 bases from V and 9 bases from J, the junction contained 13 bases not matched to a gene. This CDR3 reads CASSYHPTGIGGEQFF. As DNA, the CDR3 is TGTGCCAGCAGTTACCACCCGACAGGGATAGGAGGTGAGCAGTTCTTC.

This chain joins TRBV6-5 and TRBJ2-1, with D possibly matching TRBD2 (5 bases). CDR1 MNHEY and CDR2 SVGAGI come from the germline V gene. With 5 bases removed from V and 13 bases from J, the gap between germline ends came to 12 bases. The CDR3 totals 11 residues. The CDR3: CASSQTGKQFF. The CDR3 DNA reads TGTGCCAGCAGTCAAACCGGGAAACAGTTCTTC.

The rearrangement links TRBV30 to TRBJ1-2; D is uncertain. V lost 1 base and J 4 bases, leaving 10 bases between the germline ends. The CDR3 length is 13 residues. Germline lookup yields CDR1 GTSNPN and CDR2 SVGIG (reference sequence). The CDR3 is CAWSGLRGYGYTF. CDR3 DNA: TGTGCCTGGAGTGGTCTCAGAGGCTATGGCTACACCTTC.

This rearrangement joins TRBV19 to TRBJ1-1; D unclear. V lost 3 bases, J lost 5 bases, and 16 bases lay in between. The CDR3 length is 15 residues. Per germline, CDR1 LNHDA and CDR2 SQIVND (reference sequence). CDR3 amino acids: CASSILLTGGTEAFF. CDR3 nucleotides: TGTGCCAGTAGTATCCTACTTACCGGTGGGACTGAAGCTTTCTTT. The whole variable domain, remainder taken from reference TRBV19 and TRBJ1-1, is DGGITQSPKYLFRKEGQNVTLSCEQNLNHDAMYWYRQDPGQGLRLIYYSQIVNDFQKGDIAEGYSVSREKKESFPLTVTSAQKNPTAFYLCASSILLTGGTEAFFGQGTRLTVV.

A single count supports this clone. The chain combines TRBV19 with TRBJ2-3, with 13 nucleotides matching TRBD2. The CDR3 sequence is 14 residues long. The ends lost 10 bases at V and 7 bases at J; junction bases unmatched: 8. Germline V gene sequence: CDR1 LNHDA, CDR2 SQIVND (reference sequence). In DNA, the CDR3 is TGTGCCACTAAGACTAGCGGGGGGCGGAATACGCAGTATTTT. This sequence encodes CATKTSGGRNTQYF.

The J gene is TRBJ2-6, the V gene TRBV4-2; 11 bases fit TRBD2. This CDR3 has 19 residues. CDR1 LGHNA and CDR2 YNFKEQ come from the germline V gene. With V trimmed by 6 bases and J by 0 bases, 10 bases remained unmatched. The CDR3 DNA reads TGTGCCAGCAGTCGAGGGACTAGCGGATCGAGCTCTGGGGCCAACGTCCTGACTTTC. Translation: CASSRGTSGSSSGANVLTF.

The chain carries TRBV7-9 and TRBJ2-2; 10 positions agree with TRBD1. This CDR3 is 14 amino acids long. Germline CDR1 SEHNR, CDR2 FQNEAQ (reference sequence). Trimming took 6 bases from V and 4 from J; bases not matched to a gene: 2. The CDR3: CASSRTGGTGELFF. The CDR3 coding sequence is TGTGCCAGCAGTCGGACAGGGGGCACCGGGGAGCTGTTTTTT.

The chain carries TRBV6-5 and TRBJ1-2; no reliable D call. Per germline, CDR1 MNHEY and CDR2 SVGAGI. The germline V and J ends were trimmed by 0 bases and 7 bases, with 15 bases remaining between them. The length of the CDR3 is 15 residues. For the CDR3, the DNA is TGTGCCAGCAGTTACTCGAGGGCGGCTCTTCGTGGCTACACCTTC. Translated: CASSYSRAALRGYTF.

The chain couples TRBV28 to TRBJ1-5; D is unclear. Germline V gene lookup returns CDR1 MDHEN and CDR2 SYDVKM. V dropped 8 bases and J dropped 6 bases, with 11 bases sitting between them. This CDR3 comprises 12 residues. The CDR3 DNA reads TGTGCCAGCGAGCAGGTAGCTCAGCCCCAGCATTTT. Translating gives CASEQVAQPQHF.

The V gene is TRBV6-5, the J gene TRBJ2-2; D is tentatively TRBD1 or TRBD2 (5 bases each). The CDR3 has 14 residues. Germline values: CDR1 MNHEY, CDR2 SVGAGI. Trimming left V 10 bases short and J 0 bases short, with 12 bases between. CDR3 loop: CANSRDPNTGELFF. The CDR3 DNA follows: TGTGCCAATTCCAGGGACCCGAACACCGGGGAGCTGTTTTTT.

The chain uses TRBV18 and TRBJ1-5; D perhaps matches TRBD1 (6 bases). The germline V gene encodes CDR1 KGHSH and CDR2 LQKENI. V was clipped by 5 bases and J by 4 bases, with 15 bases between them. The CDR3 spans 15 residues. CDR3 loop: CASSYNLDRNQPQHF. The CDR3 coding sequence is TGTGCCAGCTCATACAATTTGGACAGAAATCAGCCCCAGCATTTT.

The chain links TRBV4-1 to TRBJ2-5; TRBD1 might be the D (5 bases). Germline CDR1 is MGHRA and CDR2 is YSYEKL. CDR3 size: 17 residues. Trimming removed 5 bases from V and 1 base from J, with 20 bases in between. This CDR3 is CASSASGPRGLQETQYF. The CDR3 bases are TGCGCCAGCAGCGCCTCGGGTCCTAGGGGCCTCCAAGAGACCCAGTACTTC.

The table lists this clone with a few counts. The CDR3 bases are TGCGCCAGCAGTCAGTGCCATGGGCTCGGGGGCACCTACAATGAGCAGTTCTTC. It encodes CASSQCHGLGGTYNEQFF. J is TRBJ2-1 and V is TRBV23-1; D possibly matches TRBD1 or TRBD2 (6 bases each). TRBV23-1 is known as an ORF, though its function is uncertain. This CDR3 comprises 18 residues. V gave up 3 bases and J gave up 2 bases, with 20 bases separating them.

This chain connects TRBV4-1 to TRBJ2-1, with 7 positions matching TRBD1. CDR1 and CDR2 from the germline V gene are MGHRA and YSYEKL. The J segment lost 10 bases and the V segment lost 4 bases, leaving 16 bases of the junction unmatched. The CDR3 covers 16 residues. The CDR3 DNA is TGCGCCAGCAGCCCGCTGACAGGGCCTCCACTAAAGGAGCAGTTCTTC. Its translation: CASSPLTGPPLKEQFF.

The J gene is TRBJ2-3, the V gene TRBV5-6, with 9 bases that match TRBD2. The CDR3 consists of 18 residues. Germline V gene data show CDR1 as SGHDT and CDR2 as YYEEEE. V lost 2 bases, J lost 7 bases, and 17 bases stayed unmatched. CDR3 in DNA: TGTGCCAGCAGCTTTCCTACCTCTATAGCGGGGGTGGAATATACGCAGTATTTT. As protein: CASSFPTSIAGVEYTQYF.

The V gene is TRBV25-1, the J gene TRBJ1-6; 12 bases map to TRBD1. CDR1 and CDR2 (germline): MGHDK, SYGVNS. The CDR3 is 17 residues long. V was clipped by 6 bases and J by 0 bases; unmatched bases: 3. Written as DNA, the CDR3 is TGTGCCAGCAGAGGGACAGGGGGCAGCTCCTATAATTCACCCCTCCACTTT. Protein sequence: CASRGTGGSSYNSPLHF.

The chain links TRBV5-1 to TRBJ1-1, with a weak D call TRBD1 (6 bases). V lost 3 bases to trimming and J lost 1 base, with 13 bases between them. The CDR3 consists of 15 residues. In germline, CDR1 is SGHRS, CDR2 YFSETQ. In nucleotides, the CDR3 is TGCGCCAGCAGCTGGGGGGCCTCGAGGAACACTGAAGCTTTCTTT. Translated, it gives CASSWGASRNTEAFF.

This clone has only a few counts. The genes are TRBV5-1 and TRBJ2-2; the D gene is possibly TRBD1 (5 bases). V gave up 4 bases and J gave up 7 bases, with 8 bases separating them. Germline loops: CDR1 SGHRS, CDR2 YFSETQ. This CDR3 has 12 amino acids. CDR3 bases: TGCGCCAGCAGCATAGGGGACGGGGAGCTGTTTTTT. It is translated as CASSIGDGELFF.

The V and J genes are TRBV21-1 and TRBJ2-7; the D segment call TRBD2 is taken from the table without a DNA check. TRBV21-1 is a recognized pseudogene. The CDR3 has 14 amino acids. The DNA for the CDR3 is TGTGCCAGCAGCCCCCCGAGGTCACTTTACGAGCAGTACGTC. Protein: CASSPPRSLYEQYV.

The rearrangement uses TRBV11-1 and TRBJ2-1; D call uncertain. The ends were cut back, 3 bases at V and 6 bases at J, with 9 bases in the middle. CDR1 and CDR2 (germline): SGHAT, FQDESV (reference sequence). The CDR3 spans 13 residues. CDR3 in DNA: TGTGCCAGCAGCTTTATAGGTCGCAATGAGCAGTTCTTC. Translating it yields CASSFIGRNEQFF.

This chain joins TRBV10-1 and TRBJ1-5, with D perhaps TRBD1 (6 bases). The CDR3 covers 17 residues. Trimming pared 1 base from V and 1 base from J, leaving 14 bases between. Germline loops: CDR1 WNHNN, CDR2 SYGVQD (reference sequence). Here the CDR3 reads CASSEFSGGWSNQPQHF. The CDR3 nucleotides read TGCGCCAGCAGTGAGTTTTCGGGGGGCTGGAGCAATCAGCCCCAGCATTTT.

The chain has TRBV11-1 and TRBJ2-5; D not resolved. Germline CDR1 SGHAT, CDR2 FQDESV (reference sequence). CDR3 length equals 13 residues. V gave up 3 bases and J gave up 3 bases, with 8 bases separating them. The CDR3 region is CASSFHREETQYF. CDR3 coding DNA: TGTGCCAGCAGCTTTCATAGGGAAGAGACCCAGTACTTC.

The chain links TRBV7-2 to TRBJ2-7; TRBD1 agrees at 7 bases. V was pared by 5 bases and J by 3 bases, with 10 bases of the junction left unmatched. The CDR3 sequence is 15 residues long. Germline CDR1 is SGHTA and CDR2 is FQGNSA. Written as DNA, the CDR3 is TGTGCCAGCAGCCTCCAATCAGGGGGATACTACGAGCAGTACGTC. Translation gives CASSLQSGGYYEQYV.

The CDR3 region is CATSDEGVNEQFF. CDR3 DNA: TGTGCCACCAGTGATGAGGGTGTAAATGAGCAGTTCTTC. This chain uses TRBV24-1 with TRBJ2-1; D might be TRBD2 (5 bases). Per the germline V gene, CDR1 is KGHDR and CDR2 is SFDVKD. Between the trimmed V and J ends, which lost 3 bases and 7 bases, there was a span of 9 bases. This CDR3 contains 13 residues.

Here the CDR3 reads CASSPGQGYGYTF. The CDR3 bases are TGTGCCAGCAGTCCGGGACAGGGCTATGGCTACACCTTC. The rearrangement uses TRBV2 and TRBJ1-2; the match to TRBD1 covers 9 bases. Losses at the gene ends were 5 bases for V and 4 bases for J; bases not matched to a gene: 2. CDR3 length: 13 amino acids. Germline CDR1 SNHLY, CDR2 FYNNEI.

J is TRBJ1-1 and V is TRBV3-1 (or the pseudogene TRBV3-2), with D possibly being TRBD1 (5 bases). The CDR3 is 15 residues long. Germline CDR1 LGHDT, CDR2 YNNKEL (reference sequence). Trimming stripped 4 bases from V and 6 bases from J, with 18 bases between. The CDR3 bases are TGTGCCAGCAGCCGTCCCGGGACGGCGAGGGCTGAAGCTTTCTTT. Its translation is CASSRPGTARAEAFF.

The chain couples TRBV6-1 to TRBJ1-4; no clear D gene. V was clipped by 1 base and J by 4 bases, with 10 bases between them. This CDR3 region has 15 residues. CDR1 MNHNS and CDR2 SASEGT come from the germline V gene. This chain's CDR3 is CASSEGTAINEKLFF. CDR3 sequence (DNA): TGTGCCAGCAGTGAAGGGACGGCCATTAATGAAAAACTGTTTTTT.

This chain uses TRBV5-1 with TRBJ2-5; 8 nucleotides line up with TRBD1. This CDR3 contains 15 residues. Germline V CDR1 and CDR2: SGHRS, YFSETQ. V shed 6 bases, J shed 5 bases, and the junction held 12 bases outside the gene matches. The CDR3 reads CASNLDRGGGETQYF. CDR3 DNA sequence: TGCGCCAGCAACCTAGACAGGGGAGGTGGGGAGACCCAGTACTTC.

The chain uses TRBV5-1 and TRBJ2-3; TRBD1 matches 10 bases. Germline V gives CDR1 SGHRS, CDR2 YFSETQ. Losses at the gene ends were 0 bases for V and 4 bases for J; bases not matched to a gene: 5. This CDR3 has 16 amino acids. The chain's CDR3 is CASSLVGTGVADTQYF. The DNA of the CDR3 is TGCGCCAGCAGCTTGGTTGGGACAGGGGTGGCAGATACGCAGTATTTT.

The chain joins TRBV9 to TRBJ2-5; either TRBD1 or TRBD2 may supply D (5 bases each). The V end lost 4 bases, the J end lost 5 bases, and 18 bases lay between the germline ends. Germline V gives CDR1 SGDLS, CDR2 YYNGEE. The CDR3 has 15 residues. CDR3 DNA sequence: TGTGCCAGCAGCCCAACTGGGGGTAATTGGGAGACCCAGTACTTC. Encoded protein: CASSPTGGNWETQYF.